The source of this T cell receptor beta chain is a study of CD8+CD57+ T cells in acquired aplastic anemia. Whole-study context: The average for DNA from sorted CD4+ and CD8+ cells was 2.5 to 4 ug. Study-wide points: Patients and controls were not found to differ significantly in CD8+ Simpson's diversity.

This clonotype was counted ten times or more. Its antigen is unknown. The CDR3 is 16 amino acids. Germline V gives CDR1 LGHNA, CDR2 YNFKEQ. Trimming removed 1 base from V and 7 bases from J, with 16 bases in between. The authors sequenced patients whose flow cytometry had shown CD8+CD57+ cell expansion. Using genomic DNA as the template, TCR beta VDJ and CDR3 profiling was carried out. TCRdb redid the calling of the reads with MiXCR, one entry per CDR3 protein. The sample records 310,000 or so distinct CDR3 sequences, approximately 60% being singletons. This chain links TRBV4-2 with TRBJ1-4; D ambiguous. The receptor was derived from a human donor with aplastic anemia. The sequencing sample was made of sorted CD4+, CD8+, or CD8+CD57+ T cells (not recorded which) from PBMCs. Here the CDR3 DNA reads TGTGCCAGCAGCCAAGGTCGGGCAGGTGGGAGTGAAAAACTGTTTTTT. Translated: CASSQGRAGGSEKLFF.